This T cell receptor (beta chain) was profiled in a study of blood T cell repertoires in COVID-19. In the study overall: T cells, B-cell-depleted T cells, or PBMCs supplied cDNA or gDNA.

CDR1 LNHDA and CDR2 SQIVND come from the germline V gene (reference sequence). J gave up 6 bases and V 6 bases, and 10 bases lay outside the gene matches. The CDR3 runs to 15 residues. Profiling relied on immunoSEQ multiplex PCR, and the TCRdb table lists in-frame clones only, not all of them. The repertoire consists of roughly 120,000 clones, with 86% occurring once and the leading ten covering roughly 5.4%. Sequencing was performed on peripheral blood. The gene calls are TRBV19 and TRBJ2-7, with TRBD2 matching 11 bases. This receptor was taken from a human donor in a cohort sampled during active COVID-19. The CDR3 region has the DNA TGTGCCAGTAGCCGTACTAGCGGGAGTTTGGGCGAGCAGTACTTC. This sequence encodes CASSRTSGSLGEQYF.